A single sample is the source of the 25 T cell receptor beta chains below, sequenced in a study of shared clonotypes between healthy human individuals. CD45RO-negative CD8 cells positively selected for CCR7 made up the naive population, which excluded terminally differentiated effector memory CD45RA+ cells. TCRdb's copy holds only in-frame clones and misses some; the assay was immunoSEQ multiplex PCR. Of about 680,000 clones listed, under 95% are singletons. The sequenced sample consisted of naive CD8+ T cells sorted from blood. The receptors shown here come from a man aged 30 to 45 in good health.

This chain uses TRBV7-9 with TRBJ2-7; TRBD2 aligns across 8 bases. In germline, CDR1 is SEHNR, CDR2 FQNEAQ (reference sequence). The V and J ends lost 0 bases and 2 bases, in that order; junction bases with no gene match: 3. This CDR3 is built from 15 residues. The CDR3 sequence: CASSLARGETYEQYF. CDR3 DNA: TGTGCCAGCAGCTTAGCGCGGGGGGAGACCTACGAGCAGTACTTC.

J is TRBJ1-5 and V is TRBV28; 7 nucleotides match TRBD1. CDR3 size: 14 residues. Trimming cost V 6 bases and J 7 bases; bases outside gene matches: 9. In germline, CDR1 is MDHEN, CDR2 SYDVKM. CDR3 nucleotides: TGTGCCAGCAGACCAGGGGGTTTAGGGCAGCCCCAGCATTTT. Protein: CASRPGGLGQPQHF. Variable domain in full (rest from reference TRBV28 and TRBJ1-5): DVKVTQSSRYLVKRTGEKVFLECVQDMDHENMFWYRQDPGLGLRLIYFSYDVKMKEKGDIPEGYSVSREKKERFSLILESASTNQTSMYLCASRPGGLGQPQHFGDGTRLSIL.

This chain connects TRBV10-3 to TRBJ2-3; 11 positions agree with TRBD1. Unmatched junction bases numbered 3, after V lost 7 bases and J lost 3 bases. CDR3 length: 14 amino acids. Germline values: CDR1 ENHRY, CDR2 SYGVKD. CDR3 nucleotides: TGTGCCATCACCGGGGACAGGGGGACAGATACGCAGTATTTT. As protein: CAITGDRGTDTQYF.

To note about this clone: The junction differs from germline at one of its ends, possibly a read error. The chain employs TRBV7-9 and TRBJ2-2, with D unclear. Per germline, CDR1 SEHNR and CDR2 FQNEAQ (reference sequence). The CDR3 covers 13 residues. In nucleotides, the CDR3 is TGTGCCAGCGGCTTGGTTCAGACCGGGGAGCTGTTTTTT. Its protein product is CASGLVQTGELFF.

This chain uses TRBV5-1 with TRBJ1-5; D gene uncertain. Germline V gene sequence: CDR1 SGHRS, CDR2 YFSETQ. The CDR3 extends over 16 amino acids. V was clipped by 4 bases and J by 4 bases, with 18 bases between them. In nucleotides, the CDR3 is TGCGCCAGCAGCATCGGTTGGGGAGAAGGGAATCAGCCCCAGCATTTT. Its translation: CASSIGWGEGNQPQHF.

The V call is TRBV7-7, the J call TRBJ2-5; D not certain. The CDR3 length is 14 residues. Per the germline V gene, CDR1 is SSHAT and CDR2 is FNYEAQ (reference sequence). V gave up 4 bases and J gave up 0 bases, with 9 bases separating them. The CDR3 region is CASSSTPYQETQYF. Written as DNA, the CDR3 is TGTGCCAGCAGCTCCACACCGTACCAAGAGACCCAGTACTTC.

The chain employs TRBV29-1 and TRBJ2-7, with TRBD2 matching over 10 bases. CDR3 length equals 16 residues. The V segment lost 2 bases and the J segment 6 bases; nucleotides outside the gene matches: 13. The germline V gene has CDR1 SQVTM and CDR2 ANQGSEA. Here the CDR3 DNA reads TGCAGCGTTGAAATCCCGGGGTTAGCGGGAGGAGGCGAGCAGTACTTC. This codes for CSVEIPGLAGGGEQYF.

The gene calls are TRBV7-8 and TRBJ2-5; D possibly corresponds to TRBD2 (6 bases). Looked up from germline, CDR1 is SGHVS and CDR2 is FQNEAQ. The CDR3 consists of 15 residues. V was clipped by 0 bases and J by 1 base, with 9 bases between them. As DNA, the CDR3 is TGTGCCAGCAGCTTAGCCGGGCGGGGCCAAGAGACCCAGTACTTC. Residues: CASSLAGRGQETQYF.

This clone was found once. The J gene is TRBJ1-1, the V gene TRBV19, with 8 bases matching TRBD1. The CDR3 runs 15 residues. V shed 11 bases and J 1 base; nucleotides not matched to a gene: 12. CDR1 is LNHDA, CDR2 SQIVND, per germline (reference sequence). CDR3 protein: CAATPGGGGNTEAFF. In nucleotides, the CDR3 is TGTGCCGCCACACCAGGGGGCGGGGGGAACACTGAAGCTTTCTTT.

The CDR3 sequence: CASSQEEVPGELFF. CDR3 coding DNA: TGTGCCAGCAGCCAAGAGGAAGTACCCGGGGAGCTGTTTTTT. The chain links TRBV14 to TRBJ2-2, with D uncertain. Trimming took 0 bases from V and 6 from J, leaving 8 bases between them. Per the germline V gene, CDR1 is SGHDN and CDR2 is FVKESK. The CDR3 has 14 residues.

The chain recombines TRBV28 with TRBJ2-1; D is possibly TRBD2 (6 bases). The V gene lost 3 bases and the J gene lost 1 base, with 19 bases spanning the gap. CDR1 and CDR2 (germline): MDHEN, SYDVKM. The CDR3 is 18 amino acids. The CDR3 DNA reads as TGTGCCAGCAGTTTGATGGAGGGGTTCAGGGAATCCTACAATGAGCAGTTCTTC. This codes for CASSLMEGFRESYNEQFF. Based on the CDR3 plus reference TRBV28 and TRBJ2-1, the full variable domain is DVKVTQSSRYLVKRTGEKVFLECVQDMDHENMFWYRQDPGLGLRLIYFSYDVKMKEKGDIPEGYSVSREKKERFSLILESASTNQTSMYLCASSLMEGFRESYNEQFFGPGTRLTVL.

The chain uses TRBV5-1 and TRBJ1-2; no clear D. V was cut by 0 bases and J by 4 bases, with 13 bases left in between. The CDR3 is 15 residues long. Germline lookup yields CDR1 SGHRS and CDR2 YFSETQ. CDR3 amino acids: CASSLAGASSYGYTF. The DNA of the CDR3 is TGCGCCAGCAGCTTGGCGGGAGCCTCTAGCTATGGCTACACCTTC.

This chain joins TRBV13 and TRBJ2-7; 9 bases are shared with TRBD2. Germline assignment: CDR1 PRHDT and CDR2 FYEKMQ (reference sequence). With V trimmed by 5 bases and J by 4 bases, 12 bases remained unmatched. This CDR3 has 16 amino acids. CDR3 loop: CASSPGLAGALYEQYF. The CDR3 region has the DNA TGTGCCAGCAGCCCGGGACTAGCAGGAGCCCTTTACGAGCAGTACTTC.

This clone was seen a single time. The chain combines TRBV5-4 with TRBJ2-7, with TRBD1 identical over 11 bases. With V trimmed by 0 bases and J by 4 bases, 9 bases remained unmatched. The CDR3 has 17 amino acids. Germline-derived CDR1 and CDR2 are SGHNT and YYREEE (reference sequence). As DNA, the CDR3 is TGTGCCAGCAGCTTGGGGGGACAGGGGGTAAGGTTATACGAGCAGTACTTC. Translated: CASSLGGQGVRLYEQYF. The full variable domain, in which reference TRBV5-4 and TRBJ2-7 provide the parts outside the CDR3, is ETGVTQSPTHLIKTRGQQVTLRCSSQSGHNTVSWYQQALGQGPQFIFQYYREEENGRGNFPPRFSGLQFPNYSSELNVNALELDDSALYLCASSLGGQGVRLYEQYFGPGTRLTVT.

V and J are TRBV28 and TRBJ2-7, with D maybe TRBD1 (6 bases). From germline, CDR1 is MDHEN and CDR2 SYDVKM. This CDR3 has 15 residues. Deletions cut 3 bases from V and 0 bases from J, with 12 bases between. CDR3: CASSFLRGSSYEQYF. The DNA of the CDR3 is TGTGCCAGCAGTTTTCTCAGGGGAAGCTCCTACGAGCAGTACTTC. The whole variable domain, filled in from reference TRBV28 and TRBJ2-7, reads DVKVTQSSRYLVKRTGEKVFLECVQDMDHENMFWYRQDPGLGLRLIYFSYDVKMKEKGDIPEGYSVSREKKERFSLILESASTNQTSMYLCASSFLRGSSYEQYFGPGTRLTVT.

The chain is built from TRBV19 and TRBJ2-1, with D possibly TRBD1 on 5 matching bases. CDR3 length: 14 residues. The germline V gene has CDR1 LNHDA and CDR2 SQIVND (reference sequence). V lost 5 bases and J lost 4, with 12 bases in between. The CDR3 nucleotides are TGTGCCAGTAGTGGTGGGGCAATTTACAATGAGCAGTTCTTC. Encoded protein: CASSGGAIYNEQFF.

With regard to this clone: A read error may produce the germline difference seen at one junction end. The V and J genes are TRBV7-7 and TRBJ2-5; weak D call: TRBD2 (6 bases). The CDR3 is 18 amino acids. Germline V lookup: CDR1 SSHAT, CDR2 FNYEAQ (reference sequence). The CDR3 loop is CASSLADGVATPEETQYF. DNA for the CDR3: TGTGCTAGCAGCTTAGCGGATGGTGTGGCCACACCCGAGGAGACCCAGTACTTC.

This chain uses TRBV10-1 with TRBJ2-1; D not certain. CDR3 size: 13 residues. With 4 bases removed from V and 4 bases from J, the gap between germline ends came to 8 bases. In germline, CDR1 is WNHNN, CDR2 SYGVQD (reference sequence). The CDR3 DNA follows: TGCGCCAGCAGTGTGGGTACTTACAATGAGCAGTTCTTC. Its protein product is CASSVGTYNEQFF.

This clone came up once. The V gene is TRBV10-3, the J gene TRBJ2-7, with 11 bases that match TRBD1. The CDR3 consists of 13 residues. V gave up 10 bases and J gave up 2 bases; unmatched junction bases: 4. In germline, CDR1 is ENHRY, CDR2 SYGVKD. The chain's CDR3 is CATSDRGPYEQYF. For the CDR3, the DNA is TGTGCCACCTCGGACAGGGGGCCCTACGAGCAGTACTTC.

The table lists this clone with a count of one. The chain employs TRBV27 and TRBJ2-7; D is perhaps TRBD1 (5 bases). This CDR3 region has 11 residues. Trimming pared 4 bases from V and 6 bases from J, leaving 7 bases between. The germline V gene has CDR1 MNHEY and CDR2 SMNVEV (reference sequence). CDR3 sequence reads: CASSSGPEQYF. CDR3 bases: TGTGCCAGCAGTTCAGGGCCCGAGCAGTACTTC.

The chain links TRBV7-9 to TRBJ2-1; D is ambiguous. Trimming pared 10 bases from V and 7 bases from J, leaving 14 bases between. Germline V gene data show CDR1 as SEHNR and CDR2 as FQNEAQ (reference sequence). The CDR3 consists of 12 residues. CDR3 sequence (DNA): TGTGCCACGATCACCCCTTCGAATGAGCAGTTCTTC. Encoded protein: CATITPSNEQFF.

About this clone: A read error may explain this, as a much larger clone is one base away. The chain employs TRBV9 and TRBJ2-2; D could derive from TRBD1 or TRBD2 (5 bases each). V was trimmed by 6 bases and J by 0 bases, leaving 12 bases between them. This CDR3 is built from 15 residues. CDR1 is SGDLS, CDR2 YYNGEE, per germline. In DNA, the CDR3 is TGTGCCAGCAATGGGGGTGACACGAACACCGGGGAGCTGTTTTTT. Translated, it gives CASNGGDTNTGELFF.

In the case of this clone: The sample holds other DNA sequences that translate to the same CDR3. This chain joins TRBV25-1 and TRBJ2-7, with no clear D. In germline, CDR1 is MGHDK, CDR2 SYGVNS. This CDR3 comprises 11 residues. V dropped 6 bases and J dropped 1 base, with 4 bases sitting between them. The CDR3: CASRASYEQYF. CDR3 in DNA: TGTGCCAGCAGAGCGTCCTACGAGCAGTACTTC.

The chain joins TRBV19 to TRBJ1-3; D is ambiguous. Per the germline V gene, CDR1 is LNHDA and CDR2 is SQIVND (reference sequence). The germline V and J ends were trimmed by 7 bases and 0 bases, with 10 bases remaining between them. The CDR3 extends over 14 amino acids. In nucleotides, the CDR3 is TGTGCCAGTACGATTCTTGGCTCTGGAAACACCATATATTTT. Protein product: CASTILGSGNTIYF.

The J gene is TRBJ1-5, the V gene TRBV6-1; D unresolved. Germline V gives CDR1 MNHNS, CDR2 SASEGT. Trimming stripped 4 bases from V and 7 bases from J, with 17 bases between. The length of the CDR3 is 15 residues. The CDR3 protein is CASSGETSYRQPQHF. CDR3 bases: TGTGCCAGCAGTGGAGAGACGTCCTACCGACAGCCCCAGCATTTT.